This T cell receptor beta chain was profiled in a study of T-cell reconstitution after alpha-beta-depleted transplantation in children. Trimming took 0 bases from V and 8 from J; bases not matched to a gene: 10. Germline CDR1 is MNHEY and CDR2 is SMNVEV (reference sequence). This CDR3 comprises 17 residues. As it was prepared, the TCRbeta library received unique molecular identifiers. TCRdb reprocessed the PCR reads via MiXCR and lists one record per CDR3 protein. The table lists 95,000 to 150,000 distinct CDR3 sequences, 23% of them singletons. A few counts support this clonotype. The chain links TRBV27 to TRBJ2-1, with 10 bases identical to TRBD2. The clonotype was recovered from a male patient between 2 and 10 years old who had a stem cell transplant for chronic granulomatous disease, so the T cells may come from the graft donor. Source: PBMCs, mostly from graft donor cells, taken 180 days after TCRalphabeta/CD19-depleted stem cell transplant. As DNA, the CDR3 is TGTGCCAGCAGTTTATCGTTCGTAGGGCTAGCGGGAGATGAGCAGTTCTTC. Encoded protein: CASSLSFVGLAGDEQFF.